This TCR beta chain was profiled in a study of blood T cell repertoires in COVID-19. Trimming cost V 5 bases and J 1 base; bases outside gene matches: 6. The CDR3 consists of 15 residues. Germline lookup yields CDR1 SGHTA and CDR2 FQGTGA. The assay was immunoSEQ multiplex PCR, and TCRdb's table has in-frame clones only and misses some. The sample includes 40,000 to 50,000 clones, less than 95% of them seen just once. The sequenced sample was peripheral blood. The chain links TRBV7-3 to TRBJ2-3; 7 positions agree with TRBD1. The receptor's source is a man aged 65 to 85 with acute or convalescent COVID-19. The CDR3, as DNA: TGTGCCAGCAGCCCCCCGGGACAGCGCACAGATACGCAGTATTTT. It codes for CASSPPGQRTDTQYF.